A selection of T cell receptor beta chains follows, all from one sample in a study of early T cells in non-severe SARS-CoV-2 infection. TCRdb passed the 5' RACE reads through MiXCR, listing each CDR3 protein once. The data contain 70,000 or so distinct CDR3 sequences, roughly an eighth of them singletons. Specimen: whole blood. The receptors were sampled from an adult who was a healthcare worker with PCR-confirmed SARS-CoV-2 infection or an uninfected control (not recorded which). Both conserved end residues are part of each CDR3. Each record gives: V gene, J gene, clone size, D gene, CDR3 DNA, CDR3 protein. D genes are given only for firm matches. Clone size is shown for a subset of rows, as once, few, many or a class of expanded clone.

TRBV20-1	TRBJ1-2	NA	TRBD1	TGCAGTGCGCCAATCCAGGGGGCGTCGAATGGCTACACCTTC	CSAPIQGASNGYTF
TRBV7-6	TRBJ2-1	NA	NA	TGTGCCAGCAGTTCTCCGGGGGCGCGGAATGAGCAGTTCTTC	CASSSPGARNEQFF
TRBV6-6	TRBJ1-2	few	TRBD1	TGTGCCAGCAGACCCGGACAGGTTGTTAACTATGGCTACACCTTC	CASRPGQVVNYGYTF
TRBV7-3	TRBJ2-5	many	TRBD2	TGTGCCAGCAGCCCCAGCGGGGGGCCCCAAGAGACCCAGTACTTC	CASSPSGGPQETQYF
TRBV7-8	TRBJ2-7	NA	NA	TGTGCCAGCAGCTTAGGGTCCTACGAGCAGTACTTC	CASSLGSYEQYF
TRBV2	TRBJ1-6	NA	TRBD1	TGTGCCAGCAGTTCCCGGACAGGAGGGGGGTCACCCCTCCACTTT	CASSSRTGGGSPLHF
TRBV7-9	TRBJ1-6	few	NA	TGTGCCAGCAGCTTCATCCTGGGCAATTCACCCCTCCACTTT	CASSFILGNSPLHF
TRBV7-3	TRBJ2-2	few	NA	TGTGCCAGCAGCCCAGGGGGGAATACCGGGGAGCTGTTTTTT	CASSPGGNTGELFF
TRBV3-1	TRBJ1-2	few	NA	TGTGCCAGCAGCCAAGGGGCGGCGGGCTATGGCTACACCTTC	CASSQGAAGYGYTF
TRBV29-1	TRBJ2-3	few	TRBD1	TGCAGCGGGGGACAGATTGGTACAGATACGCAGTATTTT	CSGGQIGTDTQYF
TRBV29-1	TRBJ1-1	NA	NA	TGCAGCGTTAGACAGGTCATGAACACTGAAGCTTTCTTT	CSVRQVMNTEAFF
TRBV10-2	TRBJ1-1	few	NA	TGCGCCAGCAGTGACGCGGTTACTGAAGCTTTCTTT	CASSDAVTEAFF
TRBV7-2	TRBJ1-5	many	NA	TGTGCCAGCAGCTTACCAGGGGGCAATCAGCCCCAGCATTTT	CASSLPGGNQPQHF
TRBV15	TRBJ2-3	many	NA	TGTGCCACCAGCAGAGGAGTTGGAGATACGCAGTATTTT	CATSRGVGDTQYF
TRBV15	TRBJ1-5	many	TRBD1	TGTGCCACCAGCAGAATGGGACAGCGAGGGTGGCAGCCCCAGCATTTT	CATSRMGQRGWQPQHF
TRBV7-2	TRBJ1-6	NA	TRBD1	TGTGCCAGCAGCTTAGATGGTGGGACAGGGCAATCACCCCTCCACTTT	CASSLDGGTGQSPLHF
TRBV11-2	TRBJ2-5	few	NA	TGTGCCAGCAGCTTAGTCTCGTACCAAGAGACCCAGTACTTC	CASSLVSYQETQYF
TRBV4-1	TRBJ1-6	many	TRBD1	TGCGCCAGCAGCCAAGACAGGGGGCTGTCACCCCTCCACTTT	CASSQDRGLSPLHF
TRBV7-2	TRBJ2-5	many	TRBD1	TGTGCCAGCAGCCCACCCGGACAGGGCGGGGAGACCCAGTACTTC	CASSPPGQGGETQYF
TRBV7-7	TRBJ2-2	NA	NA	TGTGCCAGCAGCAAGGTCTACACCGGGGAGCTGTTTTTT	CASSKVYTGELFF
TRBV29-1	TRBJ2-1	few	NA	TGCAGCGACAGGTCCCCCGGCCGGACGGACAATGAGCAGTTCTTC	CSDRSPGRTDNEQFF
TRBV6-5	TRBJ1-2	few	NA	TGTGCCAGCAGTACGGGGGGGGCAAAGTACGCTGGCTACACCTTC	CASSTGGAKYAGYTF
TRBV7-8	TRBJ2-1	NA	NA	TGTGCCAGCAGCACCTCCTACAATGAGCAGTTCTTC	CASSTSYNEQFF
TRBV12-3/TRBV12-4	TRBJ2-7	few	NA	TGTGCCAGCAGTCCAGGGACAAGATCCTACGAGCAGTACTTC	CASSPGTRSYEQYF
TRBV29-1	TRBJ2-1	NA	NA	TGCAGCGGGGGACAAAACGGGAATGAGCAGTTCTTC	CSGGQNGNEQFF
TRBV5-1	TRBJ1-2	few	TRBD1	TGCGCCAGCAGCTTATTACAGGGGGCGAGTGGCTACACCTTC	CASSLLQGASGYTF
TRBV7-3	TRBJ2-3	few	NA	TGTGCCAGCAGTGTAGGGAACACAGATACGCAGTATTTT	CASSVGNTDTQYF
TRBV14	TRBJ2-7	many	NA	TGTGCCAGCAGCCAAGTAGGCGGCACCTACGAGCAGTACTTC	CASSQVGGTYEQYF
TRBV2	TRBJ1-1	many	NA	TGTGCCAGCAGGGGCGGGGAGAACACTGAAGCTTTCTTT	CASRGGENTEAFF
TRBV20-1	TRBJ2-1	NA	NA	TGCAGTGCTCCTCACCTCGCCGGGGCTGACTACAATGAGCAGTTCTTC	CSAPHLAGADYNEQFF
TRBV7-8	TRBJ2-5	NA	NA	TGTGCCAGCAGCCGTGGGACGGCGGTGACCCAGTACTTC	CASSRGTAVTQYF
TRBV12-3/TRBV12-4	TRBJ1-1	few	NA	TGTGCCAGCAGTTTTGTAGGGAAGTACACTGAAGCTTTCTTT	CASSFVGKYTEAFF
TRBV9	TRBJ1-2	once	NA	TGTGCCAGCAGCGTAGATGGTCGGTCCGATGGCTACACCTTC	CASSVDGRSDGYTF
TRBV20-1	TRBJ2-1	few	TRBD2	TGCAGTGCTAGTCGGACTAGCGGGGGTGACAATGAGCAGTTCTTC	CSASRTSGGDNEQFF
TRBV28	TRBJ1-6	NA	NA	TGTGCCAGCAGACCAACCAGGGTTAATTCACCCCTCCACTTT	CASRPTRVNSPLHF
TRBV7-3	TRBJ2-3	NA	NA	TGTGCCAGCAGCTCTCGGACCACCGATACGCAGTATTTT	CASSSRTTDTQYF
TRBV4-3	TRBJ2-2	NA	TRBD1	TGCGCCAGCAGGTCAACCGGGACAGGGGGCCCCGGGGAGCTGTTTTTT	CASRSTGTGGPGELFF
TRBV5-1	TRBJ2-1	NA	NA	TGCGCCAGCAGCTTGGGTCAGGGGACCGAGCAGTTCTTC	CASSLGQGTEQFF
TRBV29-1	TRBJ2-7	NA	NA	TGCAGCGTTTCAACAGGGCCCCGTGGGGAGCAGTACTTC	CSVSTGPRGEQYF
TRBV29-1	TRBJ2-2	few	NA	TGCAGCGTTGTTTGGCAGTTGAACACCGGGGAGCTGTTTTTT	CSVVWQLNTGELFF
TRBV15	TRBJ1-3	NA	NA	TGTGCCACCAGCAGAGACCCCACGAGGTCCCGCCGCTCTGAAAACACCATATATTTT	CATSRDPTRSRRSENTIYF
TRBV7-9	TRBJ2-7	many	TRBD2	TGTGCCAGCAGCTTATTAGGCCTAGCGGGGGAGCAGTACTTC	CASSLLGLAGEQYF